These 11 T cell receptor beta chains were sequenced from one sample in a study of monozygotic twins with cystic fibrosis. The method was immunoSEQ multiplex PCR; TCRdb's version includes in-frame clones alone and lacks a portion of them. The data show some 17,000 clones, almost 97% seen once. Sequencing used blood. The receptors here all came from a girl aged 2-9 years with cystic fibrosis.

This sequence joins TRBV6-1 and TRBJ1-4; TRBD1 is a possible D gene (5 bases). The germline gives CDR1 MNHNS, CDR2 SASEGT. V lost 11 bases, J lost 6 bases, and 16 bases lay in between. The CDR3 totals 13 residues. The chain's CDR3 is CASNTGAYEKLFF. As DNA, the CDR3 is TGTGCCTCAAATACAGGAGCTTATGAAAAACTGTTTTTT.

The genes are TRBV7-8 and TRBJ2-6; D is uncertain. Trimming took off 2 bases at V and 4 bases at J, with 15 bases between the two ends. Germline CDR1 and CDR2: SGHVS and FQNEAQ. This CDR3 region has 17 residues. Written as DNA, the CDR3 is TGTGCCAGCAGCTTAACCCGCCACCGCTCGGGGGCCAACGTCCTGACTTTC. It codes for CASSLTRHRSGANVLTF.

This clone was detected only once. The gene calls are TRBV27 and TRBJ2-1; no definite D call. Trimming left V 5 bases short and J 8 bases short, with 13 bases between. Per germline, CDR1 MNHEY and CDR2 SMNVEV (reference sequence). The CDR3 has 13 residues. CDR3 loop: CASSRLYWDEQFF. The CDR3 nucleotides are TGTGCCAGCAGTCGACTCTACTGGGATGAGCAGTTCTTC.

The chain recombines TRBV13 with TRBJ1-1, with D maybe TRBD1 (5 bases). V was pared by 2 bases and J by 2 bases, with 15 bases between. The germline CDR1 and CDR2 sequences are PRHDT and FYEKMQ (reference sequence). CDR3 length: 16 residues. The CDR3 nucleotides are TGTGCCAGCAGCTTAACTGGAGCCCAGGGCAACACTGAAGCTTTCTTT. Protein sequence: CASSLTGAQGNTEAFF.

V is TRBV7-2 and J is TRBJ1-1, with 7 bases aligning to TRBD1. J was trimmed by 0 bases and V by 5 bases; bases with no gene match: 9. The CDR3 length is 16 residues. Germline-derived CDR1 and CDR2 are SGHTA and FQGNSA. Written as DNA, the CDR3 is TGTGCCAGCAGCCCGGGGGGGGACAGAGTGAACACTGAAGCTTTCTTT. It translates to CASSPGGDRVNTEAFF.

The CDR3 sequence is CASSYYREGEKLFF. The CDR3, as DNA: TGTGCCAGCAGTTACTACAGGGAGGGTGAAAAACTGTTTTTT. The chain carries TRBV6-5 and TRBJ1-4; a weak D match, TRBD1 (6 bases). The V end was cut by 1 base, the J end by 7 bases, with 10 bases between. Germline CDR1 is MNHEY and CDR2 is SVGAGI. The CDR3 contains 14 residues.

The gene calls are TRBV19 and TRBJ1-5; TRBD1 agrees at 9 bases. The CDR3 is made up of 13 amino acids. Trimming at V came to 10 bases and at J to 9 bases, leaving 10 bases not matched to a gene. Germline V gene data show CDR1 as LNHDA and CDR2 as SQIVND (reference sequence). The CDR3 sequence is CATGTGRLGPQHF. CDR3 in DNA: TGTGCCACAGGGACAGGGCGGCTTGGGCCCCAGCATTTT. The full variable domain, rest sourced from reference TRBV19 and TRBJ1-5, is DGGITQSPKYLFRKEGQNVTLSCEQNLNHDAMYWYRQDPGQGLRLIYYSQIVNDFQKGDIAEGYSVSREKKESFPLTVTSAQKNPTAFYLCATGTGRLGPQHFGDGTRLSIL.

The chain links TRBV5-4 to TRBJ1-1; D might be TRBD1 (5 bases). CDR1 is SGHNT and CDR2 is YYREEE in the germline V gene (reference sequence). The V gene lost 1 base and the J gene lost 1 base, with 5 bases spanning the gap. The CDR3 is made up of 13 amino acids. CDR3 residues: CASSLTGNTEAFF. As DNA, the CDR3 is TGTGCCAGCAGCTTGACAGGGAACACTGAAGCTTTCTTT. The whole variable domain, filled in from reference TRBV5-4 and TRBJ1-1, reads ETGVTQSPTHLIKTRGQQVTLRCSSQSGHNTVSWYQQALGQGPQFIFQYYREEENGRGNFPPRFSGLQFPNYSSELNVNALELDDSALYLCASSLTGNTEAFFGQGTRLTVV.

This clone was recorded once. The chain has TRBV7-9 and TRBJ1-1; the match to TRBD1 covers 8 bases. Germline CDR1 SEHNR, CDR2 FQNEAQ (reference sequence). The CDR3 is 14 amino acids. V lost 5 bases and J lost 1; bases outside the gene matches: 3. Written as DNA, the CDR3 is TGTGCCAGCAGCCCACAGGGGGAGAACACTGAAGCTTTCTTT. It is translated as CASSPQGENTEAFF.

V usage is TRBV7-7 and J usage is TRBJ2-7; either TRBD1 or TRBD2 may supply D (7 bases each). V lost 5 bases to trimming and J lost 7 bases, with 15 bases between them. Germline V CDR1 and CDR2: SSHAT, FNYEAQ (reference sequence). This CDR3 spans 13 amino acids. The CDR3 nucleotides read TGTGCCAGCAGCCAACGACAGGGAGGGGAGCAGTACTTC. This sequence encodes CASSQRQGGEQYF. Full variable domain (outside the CDR3, taken from reference TRBV7-7 and TRBJ2-7): GAGVSQSPRYKVTKRGQDVTLRCDPISSHATLYWYQQALGQGPEFLTYFNYEAQPDKSGLPSDRFSAERPEGSISTLTIQRTEQRDSAMYRCASSQRQGGEQYFGPGTRLTVT.

The chain recombines TRBV19 with TRBJ1-5; D gene ambiguous. This CDR3 region has 13 residues. With 7 bases removed from V and 7 bases from J, the gap between germline ends came to 14 bases. Per germline, CDR1 LNHDA and CDR2 SQIVND (reference sequence). In DNA, the CDR3 is TGTGCCAGTACTTTTGGACCCAAGCAGCCCCAGCATTTT. Its translation: CASTFGPKQPQHF.